A single sample gave rise to the 21 T cell receptor beta chains below, sequenced in a study of OX40 agonist ivuxolimab in advanced cancers. This table comes from immunoSEQ multiplex PCR, and its TCRdb copy is limited to in-frame clones, with some not included. The sample includes more than 75,000 clones, approximately 90% of them seen just once. The specimen was CD4+ or CD8+ T cells sorted from blood, collected in a trial of the OX40 agonist ivuxolimab. These TCRs come from an adult with an advanced solid tumor such as melanoma, head and neck, liver or kidney cancer.

V is TRBV19 and J is TRBJ2-5; D is possibly TRBD1 or TRBD2 (7 bases each). V lost 3 bases to trimming and J lost 5 bases, with 13 bases between them. The germline V gene has CDR1 LNHDA and CDR2 SQIVND (reference sequence). This CDR3 region has 14 residues. CDR3: CASSIRRGGETQYF. In nucleotides, the CDR3 is TGTGCCAGTAGTATCCGCAGGGGGGGTGAGACCCAGTACTTC. Full variable domain (outside the CDR3, taken from reference TRBV19 and TRBJ2-5): DGGITQSPKYLFRKEGQNVTLSCEQNLNHDAMYWYRQDPGQGLRLIYYSQIVNDFQKGDIAEGYSVSREKKESFPLTVTSAQKNPTAFYLCASSIRRGGETQYFGPGTRLLVL.

CDR3 sequence (DNA): TGTGCCAGCACAAGGGACTCTGGGGCCAACGTCCTGACTTTC. Amino acids: CASTRDSGANVLTF. V gene TRBV27 combines with J gene TRBJ2-6; D gene ambiguous. The CDR3 covers 14 residues. The V end lost 7 bases, the J end lost 0 bases, and 7 bases lay between the germline ends. Germline CDR1 reads MNHEY; CDR2 reads SMNVEV (reference sequence).

The rearrangement links TRBV6-5 to TRBJ1-3; D remains ambiguous. CDR3 length: 14 residues. Trimming stripped 7 bases from V and 0 bases from J, with 10 bases between. Germline V gene sequence: CDR1 MNHEY, CDR2 SVGAGI. CDR3 in DNA: TGTGCCAGCATTGACACCTACTCTGGAAACACCATATATTTT. Translating it yields CASIDTYSGNTIYF.

This chain connects TRBV6-1 to TRBJ2-7; 7 bases line up with TRBD1. The CDR3 is 13 amino acids. The junction had 7 bases not matched to a gene; V was cut back by 7 bases and J by 4 bases. CDR1 is MNHNS, CDR2 SASEGT, per germline. CDR3 residues: CASTIGQEYEQYF. CDR3 in DNA: TGTGCCAGCACCATAGGACAGGAGTACGAGCAGTACTTC.

The chain employs TRBV30 and TRBJ2-5; 8 bases map to TRBD2. The CDR3 extends over 14 amino acids. J lost 9 bases, V lost 1 base, and 10 bases had no gene match. From germline, CDR1 is GTSNPN and CDR2 SVGIG (reference sequence). The CDR3 region has the DNA TGTGCCTGGAGTGCAGGCGCCGGCGGGGGGTCCCAGTACTTC. Its translation is CAWSAGAGGGSQYF.

The chain joins TRBV5-1 to TRBJ2-5, with D perhaps matching TRBD2 (5 bases). V lost 4 bases, J lost 0 bases, and 13 bases lay in between. The germline CDR1 and CDR2 sequences are SGHRS and YFSETQ. The CDR3 has 15 amino acids. The CDR3 DNA reads TGCGCCAGCAGCCGGGAAAGGGCGGACCAAGAGACCCAGTACTTC. This encodes CASSRERADQETQYF. Filled out from reference TRBV5-1 and TRBJ2-5, the complete variable domain reads KAGVTQTPRYLIKTRGQQVTLSCSPISGHRSVSWYQQTPGQGLQFLFEYFSETQRNKGNFPGRFSGRQFSNSRSEMNVSTLELGDSALYLCASSRERADQETQYFGPGTRLLVL.

The rearrangement links TRBV2 to TRBJ2-1, with 14 bases identical to TRBD2. CDR1 and CDR2 from the germline V gene are SNHLY and FYNNEI. V lost 5 bases, J lost 10 bases, and 13 bases stayed unmatched. CDR3 length: 17 residues. CDR3 DNA: TGTGCCAGCAGTCCCCGCGAAGGACTAGCGGGAGGATTGGAGCAGTTCTTC. Amino acid sequence: CASSPREGLAGGLEQFF.

J is TRBJ2-3 and V is TRBV7-9, with a possible D match to TRBD2 (5 bases). Germline assignment: CDR1 SEHNR and CDR2 FQNEAQ (reference sequence). The CDR3 runs to 14 residues. Trimming removed 0 bases at V and 6 bases at J, with 10 bases between. DNA of the CDR3: TGTGCCAGCAGCTTAGCGGCGGGTCCGGATACGCAGTATTTT. Protein: CASSLAAGPDTQYF.

This rearrangement joins TRBV6-1 to TRBJ2-5; D possibly corresponds to TRBD2 (6 bases). Trimming removed 6 bases at V and 1 base at J, with 15 bases between. The CDR3 loop spans 15 amino acids. CDR1 is MNHNS, CDR2 SASEGT, per germline. The DNA for the CDR3 is TGTGCCAGCAGGAAGCGGAGGGAAACCCAAGAGACCCAGTACTTC. This gives the protein CASRKRRETQETQYF.

This clone was recorded only once. The J gene is TRBJ1-2, the V gene TRBV5-4; weak D call: TRBD1 (5 bases). Germline CDR1 SGHNT, CDR2 YYREEE (reference sequence). This CDR3 contains 13 residues. V gave up 4 bases and J gave up 7 bases, with 14 bases separating them. The CDR3 DNA follows: TGTGCCAGCAGCGGAGGGGTTTTCGGTGGCTACACCTTC. This translates into CASSGGVFGGYTF.

The chain combines TRBV5-4 with TRBJ2-2; 8 nucleotides align to TRBD1. CDR3 length: 14 amino acids. Germline assignment: CDR1 SGHNT and CDR2 YYREEE (reference sequence). The ends lost 4 bases at V and 7 bases at J; junction bases unmatched: 6. CDR3 nucleotides: TGTGCCAGCAGCATGGACAGGGCCGTCGGGGAGCTGTTTTTT. Protein product: CASSMDRAVGELFF.

This chain joins TRBV7-7 and TRBJ2-2; D not resolved. This CDR3 has 14 residues. Germline values: CDR1 SSHAT, CDR2 FNYEAQ (reference sequence). V dropped 1 base and J dropped 2 bases, with 5 bases sitting between them. CDR3 sequence (DNA): TGTGCCAGCAGCTTAGTGTTAAACACCGGGGAGCTGTTTTTT. Residues: CASSLVLNTGELFF.

The chain is built from TRBV11-3 and TRBJ2-3; D not resolved. The CDR3 consists of 11 residues. From germline, CDR1 is SGHNT and CDR2 YENEEA. The V end was cut by 5 bases, the J end by 5 bases, with 5 bases between. DNA of the CDR3: TGTGCCAGCAGCCAGCGAGATACGCAGTATTTT. Residues: CASSQRDTQYF.

This chain uses TRBV5-1 with TRBJ1-2; D is unclear. Germline CDR1 and CDR2: SGHRS and YFSETQ. Deletions cut 0 bases from V and 8 bases from J, with 20 bases between. The CDR3 is 16 amino acids. The CDR3 reads CASSLGVVRTRNGYTF. The CDR3 coding sequence is TGCGCCAGCAGCTTGGGGGTTGTGAGGACGAGAAACGGCTACACCTTC.

This chain links TRBV5-6 with TRBJ1-6; no definite D call. The V and J ends lost 2 bases and 7 bases respectively, with 7 bases between them. Germline loops: CDR1 SGHDT, CDR2 YYEEEE. The CDR3 runs 13 residues. The CDR3 here is CASSFTQNSPLHF. DNA of the CDR3: TGTGCCAGCAGCTTCACACAGAATTCACCCCTCCACTTT.

The gene calls are TRBV4-1 and TRBJ2-5; tentative D call: TRBD2 (6 bases). The germline V and J ends were trimmed by 4 bases and 5 bases, with 11 bases remaining between them. There are 13 residues in the CDR3. The germline CDR1 and CDR2 sequences are MGHRA and YSYEKL. The CDR3 loop is CASSRTIGETQYF. CDR3 DNA: TGCGCCAGCAGCCGGACTATTGGGGAGACCCAGTACTTC.

V gene TRBV11-3 combines with J gene TRBJ2-2; D unclear. The CDR3 length is 15 residues. Germline loops: CDR1 SGHNT, CDR2 YENEEA. Trimming cost V 2 bases and J 2 bases, with 9 bases left between them. In nucleotides, the CDR3 is TGTGCCAGCAGCTTATTAGGCACCAACACCGGGGAGCTGTTTTTT. Its translation is CASSLLGTNTGELFF.

This clone has a single count. V gene TRBV12-5 combines with J gene TRBJ1-2; D remains ambiguous. The length of the CDR3 is 13 residues. Trimming left V 5 bases short and J 3 bases short, with 10 bases between. In germline, CDR1 is LGHNT, CDR2 FRNRAP. The CDR3, as DNA: TGTGCTAGTGGTCCCTCGCTGGACTATGGCTACACCTTC. It yields the protein CASGPSLDYGYTF. Based on the CDR3 plus reference TRBV12-5 and TRBJ1-2, the full variable domain is DARVTQTPRHKVTEMGQEVTMRCQPILGHNTVFWYRQTMMQGLELLAYFRNRAPLDDSGMPKDRFSAEMPDATLATLKIQPSEPRDSAVYFCASGPSLDYGYTFGSGTRLTVV.

J is TRBJ2-7 and V is TRBV7-2; TRBD1 might be the D (7 bases). The CDR3 contains 14 residues. Trimming took off 6 bases at V and 1 base at J, with 13 bases between the two ends. Germline V gene sequence: CDR1 SGHTA, CDR2 FQGNSA. The CDR3, as DNA: TGTGCCAGCAGGCGGGACAGTTTTTCCTACGAGCAGTACTTC. Its translation: CASRRDSFSYEQYF.

As for this clone: Additional DNA sequences in this sample encode the identical CDR3. The genes are TRBV15 and TRBJ1-2; D unclear. The CDR3 runs 14 residues. Germline CDR1 reads LNHNV; CDR2 reads YYDKDF (reference sequence). Between the trimmed V and J ends, which lost 1 base and 2 bases, there was a span of 8 bases. The CDR3 spells CATSRVAGNYGYTF. CDR3 coding DNA: TGTGCCACCAGCAGAGTGGCAGGCAACTATGGCTACACCTTC.

The chain uses TRBV6-6 and TRBJ1-5, with D perhaps matching TRBD1 (5 bases). CDR3 length: 15 amino acids. Germline lookup yields CDR1 MNHNY and CDR2 SVGAGI (reference sequence). The germline V and J ends were trimmed by 7 bases and 7 bases, with 20 bases remaining between them. DNA for the CDR3: TGTGCCAGCACCTCTAGGGGCAGATCTCACCAGCCCCAGCATTTT. Its translation is CASTSRGRSHQPQHF.